The sequence of this T cell receptor beta chain was determined in a study of cytomegalovirus exposure and HLA in healthy donors. On the study more broadly: Earlier results showed roughly 120 million unique TCR beta sequences derived from approximately 180 million T cells. Study-level points and caveats: Being productive about 90% or about 30% of the time was typical of most TCR beta V segments in an earlier analysis. Cytomegalovirus-associated status was assigned to fewer than 200 TCR beta chains. Several of the most significant clusters appeared linked to common viral pathogens, based on a later analysis.

Regarding this clone: The antigen remains undetermined.

PCR amplification relied on 60 Vbeta primers (plus 13 Jbeta primers). Clones were read by immunoSEQ multiplex PCR, and TCRdb kept only the in-frame ones, dropping some. The sample comprises about 130,000 clones, around 78% of which are singletons, and around 3.6% rests with the top ten. CDR1 SGHRS and CDR2 YFSETQ come from the germline V gene. The CDR3 is 16 residues long. Trimming removed 3 bases at V and 3 bases at J, with 18 bases between. This chain links TRBV5-1 with TRBJ1-1; D might be TRBD1 (6 bases). Sequencing used PBMCs. This TCR was recovered from a middle-aged man in good health and CMV-seronegative. The CDR3 sequence: CASSSTAGAIDTEAFF. The CDR3 nucleotides read TGCGCCAGCAGCTCTACCGCGGGGGCAATAGACACTGAAGCTTTCTTT.